This T cell receptor beta chain is drawn from a study of CD8+CD57+ T cells in acquired aplastic anemia (dated by TCRdb to the late 2010s). About the investigation overall: Extracted DNA from sorted CD4+ and CD8+ cells averaged around 3.4 ug, ranging from about 0.2 to 30 ug. For healthy donor samples, the average read count was around 9.8 million for CD4+ cells and 11.0 million for CD8+ cells.

What the authors observed across the whole study: Over 25 CD8+ CDR3 sequences were found in both patients and controls but appeared to be highly expressed in patients and within the immunodominant clones of the patients. Patients and healthy controls showed no significant difference in CD8+ Simpson's diversity (P=0.060).

V ends up 3 bases short and J 5 bases short, with an unmatched junction base count of 9. The CDR3 numbers 16 residues from cysteine through phenylalanine. Just the 48-base CDR3 DNA is kept, in frame starting at base 1. The germline V gene (reference sequence) provides CDR1 PRHDT and CDR2 FYEKMQ. A note on this clonotype: It lacks a known antigen. Base qualities are not provided; no much larger clone lies one nucleotide away.

Genomic DNA served as template for TCR beta VDJ combination and CDR3 sequence profiling. TCR repertoire sequencing was run on an Illumina HiSeq 2000. Per the authors' processing: TRBV/TRBJ rearrangement plots, CDR3 size and DJ length profiles, and Simpson's diversity index were used to evaluate the repertoires. Whichever DNA sequence was most abundant in the deep sequencing data was defined as the immunodominant clone. CDR3 amino acid sequences were checked for sharing across subjects and were also compared against the VDJdb database and published repertoires. The public reads were reprocessed in TCRdb via fastp at Q25 and MiXCR, keeping in-frame beta chains. Rows matching on CDR3 protein sequence are summarized as one entry with the most common DNA and genes. TCRdb's processing, not the study's, gives the V and J calls here. The sample contains some 170,000 distinct CDR3 sequences, approximately 40% of them found a single time. The top ten clones comprise approximately 1% of the sample.

In this study, sorted CD4+ and CD8+ T cells from the blood of healthy subjects and of severe aplastic anemia patients had their TCR repertoires deep-sequenced. Ficoll-Paque density gradient centrifugation was used to isolate peripheral blood mononuclear cells. Before DNA extraction, CD4+ and CD8+ T cells were sorted by FACS or by magnetic beads. This clonotype originated in a human donor in good health. Sequenced: sorted CD4+, CD8+, or CD8+CD57+ T cells (not recorded which) from PBMCs. The sequence links TRBV13 to TRBJ2-3; 9 nucleotides in the junction match TRBD1. CDR3 reads: CASSFNRGHVGDTQYF. The DNA reads as follows: TGTGCCAGCAGCTTCAACAGGGGGCATGTGGGAGATACGCAGTATTTT.